This T cell receptor (beta chain) was identified during a study of OX40 agonist ivuxolimab in advanced cancers. The study in broad terms: Ivuxolimab was an agonistic, fully human IgG2 monoclonal antibody directed against OX40 (CD134), a costimulatory receptor. A male proportion of approximately 83% and a mean age of approximately 58 years, ranging from 23 to 79, were recorded for the dose-escalation cohort. Patients were allowed to have had prior anti-PD-1, anti-PD-L1 or anti-CTLA-4 therapy, and approximately 40% of the dose-escalation patients had been treated with checkpoint inhibitors. The paper reports the monotherapy dose-escalation portion (N of about 47 patients) of the phase I ivuxolimab trial. Three dose-escalation patients achieved partial responses, one with hepatocellular carcinoma and two with cutaneous melanoma. Peripheral TCRbeta sequencing was intended to test whether TCR sequence diversity was altered and clonal T-cell expansion was caused by ivuxolimab. Intravenous ivuxolimab was administered to patients every 2 weeks at six dose levels: 0.01, 0.1, 0.3, 1.5, 3 and 10 mg/kg. Of the approximately 50 dose-escalation patients, hepatocellular carcinoma was present in 19, melanoma in around 15, renal cell carcinoma in 9 and head and neck cancer in 9. The research as a whole found: Which antigens the clonally expanded peripheral T cells were specific for was not determined. After ivuxolimab, more expanded clones were found on average in CD8+ T cells than in CD4+ T cells. In partial responders in the 0.1-3.0 mg/kg groups, normalized peripheral clonal expansion was found to be among the lowest, especially among CD8+ T cells. Low levels of normalized T-cell clonal expansion were also seen in some nonresponding patients. Clonal expansion of both CD4+ and CD8+ blood T cells was observed from baseline to week 6 at doses 0.1 to 3.0 mg/kg.

Comment on this clone: Its antigen specificity is not known. No base qualities exist here, and no much larger clone lies one base off it.

Patients with a history of autoimmune disease or receiving systemic immunosuppression were excluded from the trial. In every dose cohort, peripheral blood was drawn for TCR sequencing at baseline, cycle 4 day 1, and cycle 7 day 1. The samples were taken from a phase I, first-in-human, multicenter, open-label dose-escalation trial of ivuxolimab. Adults with locally advanced or metastatic melanoma, renal cell, hepatocellular, or head and neck squamous cell carcinoma were enrolled in the trial. Before TCR sequencing, CD4+ T cells and CD8+ T cells from peripheral blood were sorted into separate populations. For sequencing of the TCRbeta CDR3 region, genomic DNA was extracted from the sorted cells. The immunoSEQ Assay was used for sequencing of TCRbeta CDR3 regions. What TCRdb holds here is the immuneACCESS table cut down to in-frame rearrangements. Part of the clones is not present; checked against another copy, under half of the missing clones reflect an unresolved V gene, and the others are unexplained. The sample has around 69,000 clones on record, approximately 90% of them singletons. The ten biggest clones cover 3% to 4% of the sample.

V loses 3 bases, J loses 2 bases, and the germline ends lie 8 bases apart. CDR1 and CDR2 (MGHDK, SYGVNS) derive from the germline V gene. The CDR3 runs 14 residues from the cysteine to the phenylalanine. The entry retains the CDR3 DNA only, 42 bases that are in frame from base 1. This TCR came from an adult with an advanced solid tumor such as melanoma, head and neck, liver or kidney cancer. The V and J segments used are TRBV25-1 and TRBJ2-4, and perhaps TRBD1 as D gene, on 6 matching bases. The material was CD4+ or CD8+ T cells sorted from blood, obtained in a trial of the OX40 agonist ivuxolimab. The CDR3 region: CASSDRGPKNIQYF. The nucleotide sequence reads as follows: TGTGCCAGCAGTGACAGGGGACCCAAAAACATTCAGTACTTC.